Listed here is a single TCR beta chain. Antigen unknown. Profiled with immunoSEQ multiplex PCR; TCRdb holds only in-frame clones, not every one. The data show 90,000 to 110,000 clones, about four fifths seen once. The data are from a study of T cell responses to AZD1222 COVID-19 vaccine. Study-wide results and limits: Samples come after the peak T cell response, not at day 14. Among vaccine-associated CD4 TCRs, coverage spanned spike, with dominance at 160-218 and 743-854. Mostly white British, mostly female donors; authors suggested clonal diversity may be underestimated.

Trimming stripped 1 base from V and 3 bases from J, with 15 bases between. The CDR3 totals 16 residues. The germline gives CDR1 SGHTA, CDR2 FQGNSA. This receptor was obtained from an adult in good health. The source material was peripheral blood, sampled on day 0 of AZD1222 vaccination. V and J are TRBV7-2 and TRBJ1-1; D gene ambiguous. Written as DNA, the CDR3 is TGTGCCAGCAGCTTAGGATTTAGGTTGGTCTACACTGAAGCTTTCTTT. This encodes CASSLGFRLVYTEAFF.